Following are 2 T cell receptor beta chains from one sample sequenced in a study of blood T cell repertoires in COVID-19 (dated by TCRdb to 2020 to 2022). Library creation used the immunoSEQ multiplex PCR assay. TCRdb's version of the immuneACCESS table is confined to in-frame rearrangements and falls short of the full clone set. An unresolved V gene accounts for under half of the shortfall where checked; the remainder is of unknown origin. Across this sample there are over 450,000 clones, with approximately 89% seen only once. The ten largest clones take up around 0.95% of the sample. Sequenced input: peripheral blood. These receptors all stem from a man between 18 and 29 years old with COVID-19, enrolled during active disease.

The chain employs TRBV19 and TRBJ2-5, with 9 nucleotides matching TRBD2. The trim removed 3 bases at V and 2 bases at J, leaving 4 bases unmatched. This CDR3 is 15 amino acids long. Germline CDR1 is LNHDA and CDR2 is SQIVND (reference sequence). DNA for the CDR3: TGTGCCAGTAGTATGAGACTAGCGGCACAAGAGACCCAGTACTTC. This translates into CASSMRLAAQETQYF.

The V and J genes are TRBV27 and TRBJ1-2, with TRBD1 as a possible D gene (6 bases). The germline V gene has CDR1 MNHEY and CDR2 SMNVEV (reference sequence). This CDR3 is built from 15 residues. Trimming left V 4 bases short and J 5 bases short, with 17 bases between. CDR3 amino acids: CASSSATQGRYGYTF. The CDR3 DNA follows: TGTGCCAGCAGTTCGGCCACTCAGGGGCGGTATGGCTACACCTTC.